This TCR beta chain originates from a study of T cells after yellow fever vaccination. CDR1 and CDR2 from the germline V gene are LGHNT and FRNRAP. The CDR3 extends over 15 amino acids. V lost 1 base to trimming and J lost 5 bases, with 14 bases between them. One entry per CDR3 protein results from TCRdb running MiXCR on the 5' RACE reads. In the table there are 500,000 to 650,000 distinct CDR3 sequences, roughly a sixth of which are singletons. This rearrangement joins TRBV12-5 to TRBJ2-5, with D tentatively TRBD2 (5 bases). The clonotype comes from a man aged 18-30 years who received the YFV17D yellow fever vaccine. The material sequenced was PBMCs, taken around 5 days after the first yellow fever vaccination. The DNA of the CDR3 is TGTGCTAGTGGTTTGGGGGTACTAGTCCCCGAGACCCAGTACTTC. Residues: CASGLGVLVPETQYF.